A selection of T cell receptor beta chains follows, all from one sample in a study of blood T cell repertoires in COVID-19. Method: immunoSEQ multiplex PCR; TCRdb's copy keeps in-frame clones and lacks some. The repertoire holds approximately 68,000 clones, with about 81% as singletons. Sequencing was performed on peripheral blood. Receptors originate from a human donor in a cohort sampled during active COVID-19. The CDR3 runs from the conserved cysteine through the conserved F or W. D genes are given only for firm matches. Clone size is given for some rows only: seen once, a few or many times, or a class if the clone is expanded.

j_call,d_call,v_call,cdr3_length,clone_size,cdr3_aa,cdr3_nt
TRBJ2-7,.,TRBV3-1/TRBV3-2,17,.,CASSVDSTTPFSYEQYF,TGTGCCAGCAGCGTCGACAGTACAACTCCCTTCTCCTACGAGCAGTACTTC
TRBJ2-1,TRBD2,TRBV5-8,15,.,CASSRGLAAYNEQFF,TGTGCCAGCAGCAGGGGACTAGCCGCCTACAATGAGCAGTTCTTC
TRBJ2-7,TRBD2,TRBV4-3,18,.,CASSQEPSGSSISYEQYF,TGCGCCAGCAGCCAAGAGCCTAGCGGGAGTTCAATAAGCTACGAGCAGTACTTC
TRBJ2-7,.,TRBV7-9,15,.,CASSPSGKLSYEQYF,TGTGCCAGCAGCCCCTCCGGGAAATTGTCCTACGAGCAGTACTTC
TRBJ1-4,.,TRBV19,15,medium-sized,CASSVSAGTNEKLFF,TGTGCCAGTAGCGTGTCGGCGGGAACTAATGAAAAACTGTTTTTT
TRBJ2-1,TRBD2,TRBV5-1,20,.,CASSLDGSRWAGGPDNEQFF,TGCGCCAGCAGCTTGGATGGTTCCCGATGGGCGGGAGGGCCCGACAATGAGCAGTTCTTC
TRBJ1-1,.,TRBV27,14,.,CASSSLLGNTEAFF,TGTGCCAGCAGTTCATTACTTGGGAACACTGAAGCTTTCTTT
TRBJ1-5,.,TRBV10-3,13,medium-sized,CAISAVEDQPQHF,TGTGCCATCAGTGCTGTTGAGGATCAGCCCCAGCATTTT
TRBJ2-6,TRBD2,TRBV30,19,.,CAWSVLPGLAGTGANVLTF,TGTGCCTGGAGTGTCCTGCCGGGACTAGCGGGAACTGGGGCCAACGTCCTGACTTTC
TRBJ2-3,TRBD1,TRBV11-2,12,.,CASSWGQNTQYF,TGTGCCAGCAGCTGGGGACAGAATACGCAGTATTTT
TRBJ2-3,TRBD2,TRBV19,19,.,CASSIRARPGLAGEDTQYF,TGTGCCAGTAGTATAAGGGCCCGACCGGGACTAGCGGGAGAAGATACGCAGTATTTT
TRBJ2-7,TRBD1,TRBV29-1,13,.,CSVGDRAPYEQYF,TGCAGCGTTGGGGACAGGGCCCCCTACGAGCAGTACTTC
TRBJ1-2,.,TRBV5-1,13,.,CASSITGHAGYTF,TGCGCCAGCAGTATAACAGGGCACGCTGGCTACACCTTC
TRBJ2-1,TRBD1,TRBV2,13,few,CASRRDSYNEQFF,TGTGCCAGCAGACGGGACAGTTACAATGAGCAGTTCTTC
TRBJ1-1,TRBD1,TRBV12-5,15,.,CASGLSGTGDTEAFF,TGTGCTAGTGGTTTGAGCGGGACAGGGGACACTGAAGCTTTCTTT
TRBJ2-1,.,TRBV7-6,14,.,CASSLDLIYNEQFF,TGTGCCAGCAGCTTGGACTTGATATACAATGAGCAGTTCTTC
TRBJ2-1,.,TRBV6-5,13,.,CASRGGGHNEQFF,TGTGCCAGCAGAGGGGGGGGACACAATGAGCAGTTCTTC
TRBJ2-7,TRBD2,TRBV4-1,14,.,CASSLIGEGYEQYF,TGCGCCAGCAGCCTTATCGGGGAGGGGTACGAGCAGTACTTC
TRBJ1-1,.,TRBV3-1/TRBV3-2,13,few,CASSHLGGTEAFF,TGTGCCAGCAGCCATCTGGGAGGGACTGAAGCTTTCTTT
TRBJ2-3,TRBD2,TRBV11-2,14,once,CASSSREQTDTQYF,TGTGCCAGCAGCTCGCGGGAGCAGACAGATACGCAGTATTTT
TRBJ1-2,.,TRBV28,12,.,CASSRGPWGYTF,TGTGCCAGCAGTAGAGGGCCGTGGGGCTACACCTTC
TRBJ2-1,TRBD2,TRBV5-1,17,.,CASSLGLAGGAYNEQFF,TGCGCCAGCAGCTTGGGACTAGCGGGAGGGGCCTACAATGAGCAGTTCTTC
TRBJ1-2,TRBD1,TRBV7-2,16,.,CASSSPDRGLNYGYTF,TGTGCCAGCAGCTCACCCGACAGGGGCCTGAACTATGGCTACACCTTC
TRBJ1-1,.,TRBV28,14,.,CASIIQGEITEAFF,TGTGCCAGCATCATCCAGGGCGAGATCACTGAAGCTTTCTTT
TRBJ2-5,TRBD1,TRBV4-1,16,once,CASSQWYGQGQETQYF,TGCGCCAGCAGCCAATGGTACGGACAGGGGCAAGAGACCCAGTACTTC
TRBJ2-1,.,TRBV27,15,.,CASSLSRPTDNEQFF,TGTGCCAGCAGTTTATCTCGCCCAACGGACAATGAGCAGTTCTTC
TRBJ1-5,.,TRBV4-1,19,once,CASSQGAGPEMGRHQPQHF,TGCGCCAGCAGCCAAGGGGCAGGCCCAGAGATGGGGCGGCATCAGCCCCAGCATTTT
TRBJ2-1,.,TRBV12-3/TRBV12-4,11,.,CASSLALEQFF,TGTGCCAGCAGTTTAGCCCTTGAGCAGTTCTTC